This T cell receptor beta chain was found in a study of T cell responses to AZD1222 COVID-19 vaccine. Both about-4-week and about-12-week second-dose recipients were combined. The CDR3 has 13 amino acids. Between the trimmed V and J ends, which lost 3 bases and 5 bases, there was a span of 13 bases. CDR1 and CDR2 from the germline V gene are SQVTM and ANQGSEA. On this clone: Its antigen is not known.

Study-level results: Baseline seropositives among AZD1222 recipients totaled only five to seven.

Only in-frame clones appear in the TCRdb table, and some are missing; sequencing was by immunoSEQ multiplex PCR. The sample holds some 120,000 clones; roughly 82% are singletons and the top ten take about a quarter. The starting material was peripheral blood, obtained 28 days after the second AZD1222 dose. This sequence was found in an adult who received the AZD1222 COVID-19 vaccine. The chain carries TRBV29-1 and TRBJ1-2; D may be TRBD1 (5 bases). The CDR3 DNA reads TGCAGCGTTGACGCAGGGACGCGATATGGCTACACCTTC. Translating gives CSVDAGTRYGYTF.